The 22 T cell receptor beta chains listed next were all sequenced from one sample in a study of identical twins. TCRdb re-called the 5' RACE reads with MiXCR, one entry per CDR3 protein. Of about 530,000 distinct CDR3 sequences in the sample, 20% to 25% were seen once. These data also formed part of another study, on yellow fever vaccine responses in identical twins.

The sequenced material came from CD4+ T cells sorted from blood. The receptors derive from a woman aged 18-29 years in good health.

This clonotype was seen a few times. V usage is TRBV18 and J usage is TRBJ2-3; TRBD1 aligns across 7 bases. CDR1 is KGHSH, CDR2 LQKENI, per germline. The CDR3 runs to 19 residues. The junction had 19 bases not matched to a gene; V was cut back by 3 bases and J by 4 bases. The CDR3 here is CASSPERGQWSRSADTQYF. The CDR3 DNA follows: TGTGCCAGCTCACCCGAGAGGGGGCAGTGGAGTAGATCGGCAGATACGCAGTATTTT. Combining the CDR3 with reference TRBV18 and TRBJ2-3 gives the whole variable domain NAGVMQNPRHLVRRRGQEARLRCSPMKGHSHVYWYRQLPEEGLKFMVYLQKENIIDESGMPKERFSAEFPKEGPSILRIQQVVRGDSAAYFCASSPERGQWSRSADTQYFGPGTRLTVL.

The J gene is TRBJ2-2, the V gene TRBV6-1; D remains ambiguous. The CDR3 is 14 amino acids. V shed 6 bases and J shed 2 bases, with 10 bases lying between them. Looked up from germline, CDR1 is MNHNS and CDR2 is SASEGT. The CDR3 nucleotides are TGTGCCAGCAGCGATGGTGCAAACACCGGGGAGCTGTTTTTT. It specifies CASSDGANTGELFF.

This clonotype was seen a single time. The chain is built from TRBV5-4 and TRBJ2-7; 7 bases are a match to TRBD2. V lost 4 bases, J lost 3 bases, and 4 bases stayed unmatched. Germline CDR1 and CDR2: SGHNT and YYREEE (reference sequence). This CDR3 is built from 13 residues. This CDR3 is CASSTGGRYEQYF. The CDR3 DNA sequence: TGTGCCAGCAGCACGGGAGGTCGCTACGAGCAGTACTTC. Combining the CDR3 with reference TRBV5-4 and TRBJ2-7 gives the whole variable domain ETGVTQSPTHLIKTRGQQVTLRCSSQSGHNTVSWYQQALGQGPQFIFQYYREEENGRGNFPPRFSGLQFPNYSSELNVNALELDDSALYLCASSTGGRYEQYFGPGTRLTVT.

This sequence joins TRBV29-1 and TRBJ2-5, with a possible D match to TRBD2 (7 bases). Germline lookup yields CDR1 SQVTM and CDR2 ANQGSEA. Trimming stripped 6 bases from V and 5 bases from J, with 16 bases between. The CDR3 loop spans 13 amino acids. CDR3 coding DNA: TGCAGCGTCAGACTAGGCGGGGGCGAGACCCAGTACTTC. Amino acids: CSVRLGGGETQYF.

CDR3 in amino acids: CASSTNRGHSNDNGYTF. CDR3 DNA sequence: TGTGCCAGTAGTACCAACAGGGGACACTCCAACGACAATGGCTACACCTTC. The chain couples TRBV19 to TRBJ1-2; 7 bases line up with TRBD1. The CDR3 totals 17 residues. Trimming removed 4 bases from V and 6 bases from J; junction bases left unmatched: 17. Germline CDR1 and CDR2: LNHDA and SQIVND (reference sequence).

The chain has TRBV6-5 and TRBJ1-1; TRBD1 agrees at 11 bases. The CDR3 length is 16 residues. Germline V gene data show CDR1 as MNHEY and CDR2 as SVGAGI. Trimming at V came to 0 bases and at J to 5 bases, leaving 5 bases not matched to a gene. DNA for the CDR3: TGTGCCAGCAGTTACTCGGTTTGGGACAGGGGGACTGAAGCTTTCTTT. Encoded protein: CASSYSVWDRGTEAFF.

For the CDR3, the DNA is TGTGCCAGCAGTGGCGGGACAGGATATGGCTACACCTTC. It is translated as CASSGGTGYGYTF. The gene calls are TRBV28 and TRBJ1-2; 8 bases map to TRBD1. J gave up 5 bases and V 5 bases, and 4 bases lay outside the gene matches. Germline V CDR1 and CDR2: MDHEN, SYDVKM. CDR3 length: 13 residues.

This clonotype has only a few counts. This chain joins TRBV20-1 and TRBJ2-2; TRBD2 matches at 8 bases. Germline V CDR1 and CDR2: DFQATT, SNEGSKA (reference sequence). The CDR3 is 18 residues long. V lost 1 base to trimming and J lost 0 bases; unmatched junction nucleotides: 10. This chain's CDR3 is CSARVLSGSGANTGELFF. CDR3 in DNA: TGCAGTGCTAGAGTGCTCAGCGGGAGCGGGGCGAACACCGGGGAGCTGTTTTTT.

The table lists this clonotype with a few counts. CDR3 sequence: CASSMGQGGEKLFF. The CDR3 nucleotides are TGTGCCAGCAGCATGGGACAGGGGGGTGAAAAACTGTTTTTT. The chain is built from TRBV7-9 and TRBJ1-4; 11 nucleotides line up with TRBD1. Germline values: CDR1 SEHNR, CDR2 FQNEAQ (reference sequence). J was trimmed by 7 bases and V by 5 bases; bases with no gene match: 3. The CDR3 is 14 residues long.

J is TRBJ2-7 and V is TRBV3-1; D ambiguous. Trimming stripped 0 bases from V and 3 bases from J, with 3 bases between. The CDR3 totals 12 residues. The germline CDR1 and CDR2 sequences are LGHDT and YNNKEL (reference sequence). The CDR3 spells CASSQEGYEQYF. In DNA, the CDR3 is TGTGCCAGCAGCCAAGAAGGCTACGAGCAGTACTTC.

This clonotype showed up just a few times. The V call is TRBV5-5, the J call TRBJ1-4; possibly TRBD1 for D (5 bases). The CDR3 is made up of 16 amino acids. With 4 bases removed from V and 2 bases from J, the gap between germline ends came to 15 bases. Germline loops: CDR1 SGHKS, CDR2 YYEKEE (reference sequence). CDR3 region: CASSAGPSGTNEKLFF. For the CDR3, the DNA is TGTGCCAGCAGCGCGGGACCCTCGGGGACTAATGAAAAACTGTTTTTT.

The V call is TRBV3-1, the J call TRBJ2-1, with D perhaps matching TRBD2 (5 bases). The CDR3 spans 12 residues. The germline CDR1 and CDR2 sequences are LGHDT and YNNKEL (reference sequence). The V end was cut by 4 bases, the J end by 9 bases, with 10 bases between. The CDR3 spells CASSPPAGEQFF. The CDR3 DNA sequence: TGTGCCAGCAGCCCCCCGGCGGGTGAGCAGTTCTTC.

V and J are TRBV2 and TRBJ2-5; D call uncertain. Trimming left V 8 bases short and J 1 base short, with 17 bases between. The CDR3 consists of 15 residues. Germline V CDR1 and CDR2: SNHLY, FYNNEI. The CDR3 nucleotides read TGTGCCAGCTCCGGTGACGGTGGTACCCAAGAGACCCAGTACTTC. It translates to CASSGDGGTQETQYF.

This clonotype was observed a few times. This chain uses TRBV11-2 with TRBJ2-1, with 10 bases fitting TRBD1. J was trimmed by 13 bases and V by 5 bases; bases with no gene match: 11. The CDR3 has 14 residues. Germline CDR1 SGHAT, CDR2 FQNNGV. CDR3 nucleotide sequence: TGTGCCAGCAGCCTCCGGGACAGGGGATCGTATCAGTTCTTC. Translating it yields CASSLRDRGSYQFF.

This clonotype was found a few times. The chain carries TRBV7-2 and TRBJ2-2; D unclear. V lost 1 base and J lost 2, with 5 bases in between. Germline assignment: CDR1 SGHTA and CDR2 FQGNSA. The CDR3 has 14 amino acids. The CDR3 protein is CASSLDKNTGELFF. The CDR3 DNA is TGTGCCAGCAGCTTAGATAAAAACACCGGGGAGCTGTTTTTT. The entire variable domain, with the rest obtained from reference TRBV7-2 and TRBJ2-2, is as follows: GAGVSQSPSNKVTEKGKDVELRCDPISGHTALYWYRQSLGQGLEFLIYFQGNSAPDKSGLPSDRFSAERTGGSVSTLTIQRTQQEDSAVYLCASSLDKNTGELFFGEGSRLTVL.

This clonotype was recorded at least ten times. This chain connects TRBV19 to TRBJ1-3; no reliable D call. The V end lost 7 bases, the J end lost 0 bases, and 7 bases lay between the germline ends. The CDR3 consists of 13 residues. CDR1 and CDR2 from the germline V gene are LNHDA and SQIVND (reference sequence). CDR3 sequence (DNA): TGTGCCAGTATGGGAGTCTCTGGAAACACCATATATTTT. This gives the protein CASMGVSGNTIYF.

This clonotype was observed a few times. The gene calls are TRBV6-1 and TRBJ1-2; 7 nucleotides agree with TRBD1. The CDR3 spans 14 residues. CDR1 and CDR2 from the germline V gene are MNHNS and SASEGT. J was trimmed by 3 bases and V by 4 bases; bases with no gene match: 5. The CDR3 DNA sequence: TGTGCCAGCAGTGCGGGACAGTCAGACTATGGCTACACCTTC. It is translated as CASSAGQSDYGYTF.

The table lists this clonotype with a few counts. This rearrangement joins TRBV10-3 to TRBJ2-7; tentatively, D is TRBD2 (6 bases). Germline assignment: CDR1 ENHRY and CDR2 SYGVKD. This CDR3 has 14 amino acids. Deletions cut 4 bases from V and 0 bases from J, with 10 bases between. CDR3 region: CAISGRENSYEQYF. Written as DNA, the CDR3 is TGTGCCATCAGTGGCCGGGAGAACTCCTACGAGCAGTACTTC.

There are a few counts of this clonotype. The V and J genes are TRBV15 and TRBJ2-3; 7 bases match TRBD1. Germline CDR1 is LNHNV and CDR2 is YYDKDF (reference sequence). CDR3 length: 15 residues. After removal of 0 bases from V and 7 bases from J, the junction contained 7 bases not matched to a gene. The CDR3 DNA reads TGTGCCACCAGCAGAGATAGGGGGACAGAGAATACGCAGTATTTT. Amino acids: CATSRDRGTENTQYF. The full variable domain, completed using reference TRBV15 and TRBJ2-3, is DAMVIQNPRYQVTQFGKPVTLSCSQTLNHNVMYWYQQKSSQAPKLLFHYYDKDFNNEADTPDNFQSRRPNTSFCFLDIRSPGLGDTAMYLCATSRDRGTENTQYFGPGTRLTVL.

V is TRBV2 and J is TRBJ1-2, with 8 bases lining up with TRBD1. CDR1 SNHLY and CDR2 FYNNEI come from the germline V gene. V was clipped by 2 bases and J by 4 bases; unmatched bases: 0. The CDR3 length is 13 residues. As DNA, the CDR3 is TGTGCCAGCAGTGAACAGGGGGCCTATGGCTACACCTTC. This codes for CASSEQGAYGYTF. Using reference TRBV2 and TRBJ1-2 for the parts outside the CDR3, the full variable domain is EPEVTQTPSHQVTQMGQEVILRCVPISNHLYFYWYRQILGQKVEFLVSFYNNEISEKSEIFDDQFSVERPDGSNFTLKIRSTKLEDSAMYFCASSEQGAYGYTFGSGTRLTVV.

There are a few counts of this clonotype. The chain employs TRBV3-1 and TRBJ2-7; maybe TRBD1 (5 bases). V shed 0 bases and J shed 0 bases, with 15 bases lying between them. The CDR3 runs 17 residues. Germline CDR1 LGHDT, CDR2 YNNKEL (reference sequence). The CDR3 loop reads CASSQEIRVWCSYEQYF. CDR3 nucleotides: TGTGCCAGCAGCCAAGAAATCAGGGTGTGGTGCTCCTACGAGCAGTACTTC.

This chain connects TRBV20-1 to TRBJ2-7; TRBD1 matches at 8 bases. Unmatched junction bases numbered 6, after V lost 4 bases and J lost 1 base. Per the germline V gene, CDR1 is DFQATT and CDR2 is SNEGSKA (reference sequence). This CDR3 is built from 14 residues. The DNA of the CDR3 is TGCAGTGCTACTTCCCAGGGGGCGTCCTACGAGCAGTACTTC. It codes for CSATSQGASYEQYF.